The 6 T cell receptor beta chains presented below share a single source sample, sequenced in a study of blood T cell repertoires in COVID-19. Repertoires were generated with immunoSEQ multiplex PCR, while TCRdb's copy carries only in-frame clones and drops some. The sample consists of about 190,000 clones, around 84% of them appearing once. Input material: PBMCs or T cells enriched from blood (not recorded which). Every receptor here comes from a woman in her twenties or thirties who had recovered from COVID-19.

This chain uses TRBV23-1 with TRBJ1-3, with TRBD1 matching 8 bases. TRBV23-1 is known as an ORF, though its function is uncertain. CDR3 length equals 17 residues. V shed 3 bases and J 4 bases; nucleotides not matched to a gene: 11. Here the CDR3 DNA reads TGCGCCAGCAGTCAGGCGACAGGGGCAGCGGGAGGAAACACCATATATTTT. Translating it yields CASSQATGAAGGNTIYF.

J is TRBJ1-1 and V is TRBV14, with unresolved D. Trimming stripped 4 bases from V and 0 bases from J, with 12 bases between. CDR3 size: 15 residues. Germline assignment: CDR1 SGHDN and CDR2 FVKESK. The CDR3 reads CASSPLRGMNTEAFF. CDR3 coding DNA: TGTGCCAGCAGCCCCCTAAGAGGGATGAACACTGAAGCTTTCTTT.

This chain links TRBV30 with TRBJ1-6; D is perhaps TRBD1 (5 bases). The CDR3 covers 13 residues. V shed 2 bases and J shed 9 bases, with 11 bases lying between them. Germline V CDR1 and CDR2: GTSNPN, SVGIG (reference sequence). In DNA, the CDR3 is TGTGCCTGGAGTCCGGGGGATCGTTCACCCCTCCACTTT. Its translation: CAWSPGDRSPLHF.

The V and J genes are TRBV29-1 and TRBJ2-1, with 7 nucleotides matching TRBD2. Trimming removed 4 bases from V and 4 bases from J; junction bases left unmatched: 19. CDR1 and CDR2 from the germline V gene are SQVTM and ANQGSEA. This CDR3 has 18 amino acids. Here the CDR3 reads CSVAPSPLPGGGYNEQFF. The CDR3 region has the DNA TGCAGCGTTGCCCCCAGTCCCCTCCCCGGCGGGGGTTACAATGAGCAGTTCTTC.

The chain joins TRBV20-1 to TRBJ1-2; no firm D call. Germline CDR1 is DFQATT and CDR2 is SNEGSKA (reference sequence). This CDR3 contains 11 residues. Trimming removed 6 bases from V and 7 bases from J, with 12 bases in between. The chain's CDR3 is CSAPEGGGYTF. As DNA, the CDR3 is TGCAGTGCCCCGGAGGGCGGTGGCTACACCTTC.

CDR3 sequence: CASSLMGGPNEQFF. The CDR3 DNA is TGTGCCAGCAGCTTGATGGGGGGGCCCAATGAGCAGTTCTTC. The rearrangement links TRBV5-4 to TRBJ2-1, with D maybe TRBD2 (7 bases). The CDR3 contains 14 residues. V lost 1 base and J lost 6, with 11 bases in between. Germline-derived CDR1 and CDR2 are SGHNT and YYREEE (reference sequence).